This TCR beta chain was found in a study of cytomegalovirus exposure and HLA in healthy donors. In the PCR, 60 Vbeta and 13 Jbeta primers were used. The method was immunoSEQ multiplex PCR; TCRdb's version includes in-frame clones alone and lacks a portion of them. The table records around 150,000 clones, more than 75% of them present only once. Germline trimming cut 4 bases from V and 4 bases from J; bases unmatched to any gene: 5. This CDR3 has 15 amino acids. CDR1 is SGHRS and CDR2 is YFSETQ in the germline V gene. Study-level findings and limits: Evidence from a later analysis indicated that most CMV-associated TCR beta chains looked HLA-restricted. Later findings reportedly placed an Asian-associated ancestry cluster below the roughly 690-donor mean for N-insertions. Presence/absence analyses treated sequencing depth as roughly uniform across donors. Cytomegalovirus-associated TCR beta chains were listed, numbering roughly 150.

This clone was seen only a few times. Its cognate antigen is unknown. The TCR sequence derives from a woman in her twenties or thirties in good health and CMV-seronegative. The rearrangement joins TRBV5-1 to TRBJ1-1; 12 bases are a match to TRBD1. The sequenced sample consisted of PBMCs. The CDR3 spells CASSLMGQGATEAFF. As DNA, the CDR3 is TGCGCCAGCAGCCTCATGGGACAGGGGGCCACTGAAGCTTTCTTT.